This T cell receptor beta chain came from a study of control samples from healthy donors and cancer patients. Sequencing used immunoSEQ multiplex PCR; TCRdb keeps in-frame clones, though not all of them. Of 150,000 to 200,000 clones listed, 91% are singletons. Germline-derived CDR1 and CDR2 are SGHTA and FQGNSA. J gave up 4 bases and V 5 bases, and 5 bases lay outside the gene matches. This CDR3 comprises 15 residues. This sequence was found in a woman in her twenties or thirties in good health. The chain couples TRBV7-2 to TRBJ1-2; 12 positions agree with TRBD1. Material for sequencing was blood. The chain's CDR3 is CASSPVGQGAYGYTF. CDR3 DNA: TGTGCCAGCAGCCCCGTGGGACAGGGGGCCTATGGCTACACCTTC.